A single sample is the source of the 2 T cell receptor beta chains below, sequenced in a study of regulatory T cells in long-lasting Graves disease. Building of the TCR beta libraries involved iRepertoire HTBI primers and Arm-PCR of CDR3 regions. TCRdb reprocessed the multiplex PCR reads with MiXCR, giving one entry per CDR3 protein. Among about 530,000 distinct CDR3 sequences, approximately 16% were seen once, and the ten largest hold 20% to 25%. Time point reported: newly diagnosed GD, antithyroid drugs for less than 3 months. Generation of the TCR library employed RNA extracted from PBMCs. This sample was also put to use in a study of T cells in Graves' hyperthyroidism and ophthalmopathy.

Sequencing was performed on peripheral blood mononuclear cells (PBMCs), taken at new diagnosis, from a patient treated with antithyroid drugs. These TCRs come from a woman aged 35-65 years with Graves disease.

This clonotype was found many times. The chain couples TRBV6-2 or TRBV6-3 to TRBJ1-1; D is undetermined. Germline V gene lookup returns CDR1 MNHEY and CDR2 SVGEGT. CDR3 length equals 15 residues. V was clipped by 5 bases and J by 8 bases, with 21 bases between them. CDR3 region: CASSESPTVLKEAFF. CDR3 DNA: TGTGCCAGCAGTGAATCCCCGACGGTGCTCAAGGAAGCTTTCTTT.

This clonotype was observed at least ten times. The V call is TRBV12-3 or TRBV12-4, the J call TRBJ2-1; TRBD2 agrees at 16 bases. The ends lost 5 bases at V and 7 bases at J; junction bases unmatched: 8. This CDR3 comprises 17 residues. The CDR3 nucleotides are TGTGCCAGCAGTCCGCCGGGACTAGCGGGGGGGCTAAATGAGCAGTTCTTC. This encodes CASSPPGLAGGLNEQFF.